One and the same sample provided the 29 T cell receptor beta chains below, sequenced in a study of cytomegalovirus exposure and HLA in healthy donors. PCR primers comprised 60 Vbeta and 13 Jbeta primers. Sequenced by immunoSEQ multiplex PCR; TCRdb stores in-frame clones only, minus some. The sample consists of about 60,000 clones, 70% of them appearing once. The sample taken for sequencing was PBMCs. Receptors were obtained from a woman aged 60-70 years in good health and CMV-seropositive.

This chain connects TRBV4-1 to TRBJ2-2, with TRBD1 matching 11 bases. V shed 3 bases, J shed 4 bases, and the junction held 4 bases outside the gene matches. The CDR3 contains 16 residues. Germline values: CDR1 MGHRA, CDR2 YSYEKL. CDR3 coding DNA: TGCGCCAGCAGCCAGGCGGGACAGGGGGTCACCGGGGAGCTGTTTTTT. Translation: CASSQAGQGVTGELFF.

The V and J genes are TRBV19 and TRBJ1-3; no definite D call. V lost 5 bases to trimming and J lost 0 bases, with 17 bases between them. There are 17 residues in the CDR3. The germline gives CDR1 LNHDA, CDR2 SQIVND (reference sequence). The CDR3 is CASSPEWRGISGNTIYF. CDR3 DNA sequence: TGTGCCAGTAGTCCCGAGTGGCGGGGAATCTCTGGAAACACCATATATTTT.

The chain uses TRBV30 and TRBJ1-3, with no clear D. The V end lost 7 bases, the J end lost 0 bases, and 13 bases lay between the germline ends. Germline CDR1 GTSNPN, CDR2 SVGIG (reference sequence). The CDR3 has 14 amino acids. The CDR3 bases are TGTGCCTACTCACCACGGAGCTCTGGAAACACCATATATTTT. Translating gives CAYSPRSSGNTIYF.

The chain links TRBV7-8 to TRBJ2-7; TRBD1 agrees at 8 bases. Germline V gene sequence: CDR1 SGHVS, CDR2 FQNEAQ. The CDR3 sequence is 14 residues long. J lost 7 bases, V lost 3 bases, and 8 bases had no gene match. CDR3 sequence reads: CASSFQGAFREQYF. The DNA of the CDR3 is TGTGCCAGCAGCTTCCAGGGGGCGTTTCGGGAGCAGTACTTC.

The V and J genes are TRBV6-6 and TRBJ1-6; D is perhaps TRBD1 (6 bases). CDR3 length equals 16 residues. With 8 bases removed from V and 2 bases from J, the gap between germline ends came to 16 bases. Germline-derived CDR1 and CDR2 are MNHNY and SVGAGI (reference sequence). CDR3 coding DNA: TGTGCCAGCTTTTATGGGGGGGGCGCCTATAATTCACCCCTCCACTTT. Encoded protein: CASFYGGGAYNSPLHF.

This clone turned up a few times. The rearrangement uses TRBV6-6 and TRBJ1-2; TRBD1 agrees at 10 bases. This CDR3 spans 15 amino acids. Germline V lookup: CDR1 MNHNY, CDR2 SVGAGI (reference sequence). The V gene end was trimmed by 6 bases and the J gene end by 4 bases; junction bases not matched to a gene: 8. CDR3 sequence: CASSSGTGAGYGYTF. The CDR3 DNA follows: TGTGCCAGCAGCTCCGGGACAGGGGCTGGCTATGGCTACACCTTC.

About this clone: The sample has other DNA sequences that encode this CDR3 too. V is TRBV4-2 and J is TRBJ1-2, with 7 nucleotides matching TRBD1. The V gene's germline CDR1 is LGHNA and CDR2 YNFKEQ. V lost 0 bases to trimming and J lost 3 bases; unmatched junction nucleotides: 1. The CDR3 is 14 amino acids. CDR3 DNA sequence: TGTGCCAGCAGCCAAGAAACAGGGGACTATGGCTACACCTTC. Translating it yields CASSQETGDYGYTF.

There are a few counts of this clone. The CDR3 here is CASSGSSNQPQHF. The CDR3 DNA follows: TGTGCCAGCAGCGGTTCTAGCAATCAGCCCCAGCATTTT. This chain uses TRBV6-6 with TRBJ1-5; D uncertain. V was trimmed by 6 bases and J by 0 bases, leaving 6 bases between them. The germline V gene encodes CDR1 MNHNY and CDR2 SVGAGI (reference sequence). This CDR3 contains 13 residues.

The genes are TRBV10-3 and TRBJ2-7; 7 nucleotides match TRBD1. This CDR3 has 15 residues. V was pared by 4 bases and J by 0 bases, with 6 bases of the junction left unmatched. Germline loops: CDR1 ENHRY, CDR2 SYGVKD. Written as DNA, the CDR3 is TGTGCCATCAGTGGGGACCGGGACAGCTCCTACGAGCAGTACTTC. It is translated as CAISGDRDSSYEQYF.

The chain links TRBV10-2 to TRBJ2-5, with D possibly TRBD1 on 6 matching bases. Judging by the DNA end, TRBJ2-7 fits better; the J call may be wrong. CDR1 WSHSY and CDR2 SAAADI come from the germline V gene. This CDR3 has 15 residues. CDR3 region: CASRENTGIGHEQYF. CDR3 nucleotide sequence: TGCGCCAGCAGAGAAAACACAGGGATCGGCCACGAGCAGTACTTC.

This clone was found a few times. J is TRBJ1-2 and V is TRBV19; D is unresolved. This CDR3 is 12 amino acids long. Germline V gene data show CDR1 as LNHDA and CDR2 as SQIVND (reference sequence). V lost 6 bases to trimming and J lost 5 bases, with 10 bases between them. The CDR3 DNA reads TGTGCCAGTAGCCCCTCGGGATATGGCTACACCTTC. This translates into CASSPSGYGYTF.

The rearrangement links TRBV5-1 to TRBJ2-2, with a tentative D call TRBD2 (5 bases). Per germline, CDR1 SGHRS and CDR2 YFSETQ. Trimming took 7 bases from V and 0 from J, leaving 10 bases between them. The length of the CDR3 is 14 residues. The CDR3 coding sequence is TGCGCCAGCCTCCCGGGAACGAACACCGGGGAGCTGTTTTTT. This translates into CASLPGTNTGELFF.

The chain is built from TRBV5-8 and TRBJ1-6; 8 bases fit TRBD1. Germline CDR1 reads SGHTS; CDR2 reads YDEGEE. The CDR3 extends over 17 amino acids. The V segment lost 4 bases and the J segment 4 bases; nucleotides outside the gene matches: 10. The CDR3 loop is CASSPDRVGSYNSPLHF. CDR3 coding DNA: TGTGCCAGCAGCCCGGACAGGGTTGGGTCATATAATTCACCCCTCCACTTT.

This clone was found a few times. The chain has TRBV9 and TRBJ2-5; 7 nucleotides match TRBD1. The CDR3 has 15 residues. Unmatched junction bases numbered 11, after V lost 3 bases and J lost 6 bases. The V gene's germline CDR1 is SGDLS and CDR2 YYNGEE. Here the CDR3 DNA reads TGTGCCAGCAGCGCGACCGGGACAGTCACACAGACCCAGTACTTC. Translated: CASSATGTVTQTQYF.

The V call is TRBV11-2, the J call TRBJ2-7, with a possible D match to TRBD2 (6 bases). The germline V gene encodes CDR1 SGHAT and CDR2 FQNNGV. The CDR3 is 12 amino acids. Trimming took off 5 bases at V and 4 bases at J, with 9 bases between the two ends. CDR3 in amino acids: CASSRGSYEQYF. The CDR3, as DNA: TGTGCCAGCAGCCGGGGGTCTTACGAGCAGTACTTC.

This clone was seen only once. The rearrangement links TRBV5-1 to TRBJ2-7, with 8 nucleotides matching TRBD2. V lost 4 bases, J lost 2 bases, and 8 bases stayed unmatched. The CDR3 extends over 15 amino acids. CDR1 and CDR2 from the germline V gene are SGHRS and YFSETQ. The DNA for the CDR3 is TGCGCCAGCAGCCGTACCACGGGGGGGACCTACGAGCAGTACTTC. Amino acids: CASSRTTGGTYEQYF.

In the case of this clone: A junction end diverges from the germline sequence, so it may reflect a read error. The chain couples TRBV7-9 to TRBJ1-2; D gene unclear. Germline loops: CDR1 SEHNR, CDR2 FQNEAQ (reference sequence). The CDR3 has 15 residues. CDR3 amino acids: CSSSPLGLANYGYTF. CDR3 sequence (DNA): TGTTCCAGCAGCCCCCTCGGGTTAGCTAACTATGGCTACACCTTC.

Only a few counts were recorded for this clone. The J gene is TRBJ1-5, the V gene TRBV5-5; TRBD1 is a possible D gene (6 bases). The germline V gene encodes CDR1 SGHKS and CDR2 YYEKEE (reference sequence). The V and J ends lost 2 bases and 0 bases respectively, with 9 bases between them. CDR3 length: 15 amino acids. The CDR3 nucleotides read TGTGCCAGCAGCTTCCAGGGGTATAGCAATCAGCCCCAGCATTTT. Its translation: CASSFQGYSNQPQHF.

CDR3 residues: CASSPLVTQETQYF. The CDR3 coding sequence is TGTGCCAGCAGCCCCTTAGTCACCCAAGAGACCCAGTACTTC. This chain connects TRBV7-8 to TRBJ2-5; D is unresolved. CDR3 size: 14 residues. V shed 5 bases and J shed 1 base, with 11 bases lying between them. Germline values: CDR1 SGHVS, CDR2 FQNEAQ.

The CDR3 region has the DNA TGCGCCAGCAGCTTGGTGGGCCCTGAACAGGGAACCGGAAACACCATATATTTT. It encodes CASSLVGPEQGTGNTIYF. The V and J genes are TRBV5-1 and TRBJ1-3; D possibly corresponds to TRBD1 (6 bases). Germline CDR1 reads SGHRS; CDR2 reads YFSETQ. Trimming cost V 0 bases and J 4 bases, with 20 bases left between them. This CDR3 has 18 residues.

This clone was recorded once. The chain is built from TRBV6-7 and TRBJ2-7, with a tentative D call TRBD1 (5 bases). TRBV6-7 counts as an open reading frame of uncertain function. There are 16 residues in the CDR3. Trimming took off 2 bases at V and 0 bases at J, with 14 bases between the two ends. The DNA for the CDR3 is TGTGCCAGCAGTTACACCCTGACAGTCTCCTCCTACGAGCAGTACTTC. It yields the protein CASSYTLTVSSYEQYF.

The chain recombines TRBV4-3 with TRBJ2-1; D is possibly TRBD1 (5 bases). Germline V lookup: CDR1 LGHNA, CDR2 YSLEER. The CDR3 runs 15 residues. V was pared by 4 bases and J by 2 bases, with 12 bases between. The DNA of the CDR3 is TGCGCCAGCAGCCCTACCAGGGTAGCCTACAATGAGCAGTTCTTC. This translates into CASSPTRVAYNEQFF.

The chain joins TRBV9 to TRBJ1-1; 7 positions agree with TRBD1. Germline V gene lookup returns CDR1 SGDLS and CDR2 YYNGEE. V dropped 4 bases and J dropped 10; count of bases not matched to a gene: 16. CDR3 length: 15 amino acids. CDR3 DNA sequence: TGTGCCAGCAGCCCTCACCAAGGGGGCGATCTCGGAGCTTTCTTT. This sequence encodes CASSPHQGGDLGAFF.

This clone was observed a handful of times. The rearrangement uses TRBV10-3 and TRBJ1-5; D might be TRBD1 (5 bases). CDR1 and CDR2 (germline): ENHRY, SYGVKD. The CDR3 loop spans 14 amino acids. The V end was cut by 2 bases, the J end by 4 bases, with 9 bases between. CDR3 protein: CAISETGRNQPQHF. As DNA, the CDR3 is TGTGCCATCAGTGAGACAGGTCGGAATCAGCCCCAGCATTTT.

The chain recombines TRBV7-9 with TRBJ2-7; 15 positions agree with TRBD2. The V segment lost 5 bases and the J segment 3 bases; nucleotides outside the gene matches: 8. Germline V gene sequence: CDR1 SEHNR, CDR2 FQNEAQ (reference sequence). This CDR3 has 17 amino acids. The CDR3 DNA reads as TGTGCCAGCAGCCGAGGGACTAGCGGGGGGCTAAGCTACGAGCAGTACTTC. Translated, it gives CASSRGTSGGLSYEQYF.

This clone showed up just a few times. V is TRBV7-2 and J is TRBJ1-1, with D possibly matching TRBD1 (6 bases). Germline V gives CDR1 SGHTA, CDR2 FQGNSA. CDR3 length: 13 amino acids. V lost 1 base, J lost 7 bases, and 10 bases lay in between. The CDR3 protein is CASSLGQALEAFF. The CDR3 bases are TGTGCCAGCAGCTTAGGACAGGCCCTTGAAGCTTTCTTT. The complete variable domain, with remaining parts taken from reference TRBV7-2 and TRBJ1-1, reads GAGVSQSPSNKVTEKGKDVELRCDPISGHTALYWYRQSLGQGLEFLIYFQGNSAPDKSGLPSDRFSAERTGGSVSTLTIQRTQQEDSAVYLCASSLGQALEAFFGQGTRLTVV.

This rearrangement joins TRBV5-1 to TRBJ1-1; TRBD1 agrees at 7 bases. The CDR3 covers 13 residues. Per the germline V gene, CDR1 is SGHRS and CDR2 is YFSETQ. The junction had 4 bases not matched to a gene; V was cut back by 1 base and J by 7 bases. The CDR3 bases are TGCGCCAGCAGCTTGACAGGGGTAGGTGAAGCTTTCTTT. It translates to CASSLTGVGEAFF.

Notes on this clone: Other DNA sequences from this sample encode an identical CDR3 as well. The chain has TRBV25-1 and TRBJ1-6; no firm D call. Germline V gene sequence: CDR1 MGHDK, CDR2 SYGVNS. V was trimmed by 1 base and J by 0 bases, leaving 10 bases between them. CDR3 length equals 17 residues. The CDR3 sequence: CASSESLSGSYNSPLHF. CDR3 sequence (DNA): TGTGCCAGCAGTGAATCATTGTCAGGCTCCTATAATTCACCCCTCCACTTT.

Written as DNA, the CDR3 is TGTGCCAGCAGCTTCGCAGGGGCTAGCAATCAGCCCCAGCATTTT. This encodes CASSFAGASNQPQHF. The chain is built from TRBV5-5 and TRBJ1-5, with a possible D match to TRBD1 (6 bases). In germline, CDR1 is SGHKS, CDR2 YYEKEE (reference sequence). This CDR3 has 15 residues. The V and J ends lost 2 bases and 0 bases respectively, with 9 bases between them.